This entry describes one T cell receptor (beta chain). The data were obtained in a study of blood T cell repertoires in COVID-19. Study-wide context: COVID-19 samples collected from the United States, Italy and Spain covered acute and convalescent phases. Sample material is recorded as cDNA or gDNA derived from T cells, B-cell-depleted T cells, or PBMCs.

As handled by the study authors: Nucleated cell number was recorded as an estimate derived from reference gene primer amplification. Method: immunoSEQ multiplex PCR; TCRdb's copy keeps in-frame clones and lacks some. That table supplies the V and J calls and clone size; D and trimming were determined from the DNA. The repertoire includes roughly 97,000 clones, around 87% of them detected once, and less than 20% sits in the top ten. Material: peripheral blood. This sequence was found in a human donor in a cohort sampled during active COVID-19.

The CDR3 DNA reads TGTGCCAGCAGCTTGAGTCAGGTTCAGCGGGACTATGGCTACACCTTC. Its translation: CASSLSQVQRDYGYTF. The V call is TRBV7-9, the J call TRBJ1-2; unclear D gene. This CDR3 has 16 amino acids. Germline V gene data show CDR1 as SEHNR and CDR2 as FQNEAQ (reference sequence). V was trimmed by 3 bases and J by 3 bases, leaving 17 bases between them.